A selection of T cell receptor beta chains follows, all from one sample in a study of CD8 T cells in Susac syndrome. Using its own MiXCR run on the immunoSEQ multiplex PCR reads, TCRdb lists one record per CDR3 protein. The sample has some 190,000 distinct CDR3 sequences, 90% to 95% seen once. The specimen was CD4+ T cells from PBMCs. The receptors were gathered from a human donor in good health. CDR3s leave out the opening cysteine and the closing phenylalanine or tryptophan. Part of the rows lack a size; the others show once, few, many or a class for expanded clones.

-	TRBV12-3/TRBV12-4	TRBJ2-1	ASSLAGQEQF
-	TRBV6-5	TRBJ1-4	ASSYRGAGEKLF
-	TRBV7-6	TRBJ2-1	ASSLNQDYYNEQF
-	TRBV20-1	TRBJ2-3	SAGQATDTQY
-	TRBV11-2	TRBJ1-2	ASSLGARSGYGYT
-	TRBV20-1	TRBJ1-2	SAFRAANYGYT
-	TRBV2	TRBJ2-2	ASSLDRAGELF
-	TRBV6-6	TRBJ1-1	ASRAYLGGTEAF
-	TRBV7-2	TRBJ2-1	ASSFGSGVSYNEQF
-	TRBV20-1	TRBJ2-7	SASSAGSSYEQH
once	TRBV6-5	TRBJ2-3	ASAKLGGDTQY
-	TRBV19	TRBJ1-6	ASSWASQTDSPLH
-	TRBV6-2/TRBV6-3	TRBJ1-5	ASVLTVDSNQSQH
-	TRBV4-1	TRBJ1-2	ASSLQGAGNYGYT
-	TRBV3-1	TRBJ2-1	ASSQDPGQMGNEQF
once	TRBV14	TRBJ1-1	ASSHRTGGTRSEAF
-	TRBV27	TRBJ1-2	ASNPRGGGEGYT